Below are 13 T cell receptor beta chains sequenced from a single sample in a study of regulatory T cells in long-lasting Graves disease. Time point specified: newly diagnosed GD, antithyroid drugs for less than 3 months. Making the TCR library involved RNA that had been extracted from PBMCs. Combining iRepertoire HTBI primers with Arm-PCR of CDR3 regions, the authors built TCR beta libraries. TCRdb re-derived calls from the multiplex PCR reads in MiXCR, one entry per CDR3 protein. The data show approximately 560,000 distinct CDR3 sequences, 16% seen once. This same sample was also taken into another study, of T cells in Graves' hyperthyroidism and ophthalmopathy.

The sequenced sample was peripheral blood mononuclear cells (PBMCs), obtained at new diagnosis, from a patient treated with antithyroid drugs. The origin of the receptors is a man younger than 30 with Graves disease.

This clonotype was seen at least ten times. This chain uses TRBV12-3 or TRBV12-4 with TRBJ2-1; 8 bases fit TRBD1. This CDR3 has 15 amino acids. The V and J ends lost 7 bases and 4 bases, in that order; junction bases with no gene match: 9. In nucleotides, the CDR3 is TGTGCCAGCACCTCCCCACAGGGGGAGTACAATGAGCAGTTCTTC. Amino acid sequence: CASTSPQGEYNEQFF.

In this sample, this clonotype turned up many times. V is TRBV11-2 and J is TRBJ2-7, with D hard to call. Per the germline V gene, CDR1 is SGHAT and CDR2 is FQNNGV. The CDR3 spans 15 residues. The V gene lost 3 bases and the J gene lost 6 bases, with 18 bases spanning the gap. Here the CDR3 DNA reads TGTGCCAGCAGCTTTGTACCTCCCCCGGCCTCCGAGCAGTACTTC. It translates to CASSFVPPPASEQYF.

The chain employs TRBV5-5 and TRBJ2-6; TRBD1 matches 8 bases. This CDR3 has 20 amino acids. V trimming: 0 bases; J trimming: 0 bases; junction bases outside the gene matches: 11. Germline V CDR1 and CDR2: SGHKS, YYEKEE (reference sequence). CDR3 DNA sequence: TGTGCCAGCAGCTTGGCCCCGGCAGGGGGCCTTCCCTCTGGGGCCAACGTCCTGACTTTC. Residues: CASSLAPAGGLPSGANVLTF.

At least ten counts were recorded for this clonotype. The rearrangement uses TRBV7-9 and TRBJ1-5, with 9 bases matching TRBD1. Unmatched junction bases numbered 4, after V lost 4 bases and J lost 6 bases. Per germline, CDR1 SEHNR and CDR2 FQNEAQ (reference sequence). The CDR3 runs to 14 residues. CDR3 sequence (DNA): TGTGCCAGCAGCTACACAGGGGGCGGTCAGCCCCAGCATTTT. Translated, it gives CASSYTGGGQPQHF.

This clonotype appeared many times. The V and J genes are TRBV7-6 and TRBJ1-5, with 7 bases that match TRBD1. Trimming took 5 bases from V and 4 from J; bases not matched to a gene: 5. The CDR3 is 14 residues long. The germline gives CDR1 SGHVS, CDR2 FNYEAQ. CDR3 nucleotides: TGTGCCAGCAGCCGGGGGGACAGTAATCAGCCCCAGCATTTT. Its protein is CASSRGDSNQPQHF.

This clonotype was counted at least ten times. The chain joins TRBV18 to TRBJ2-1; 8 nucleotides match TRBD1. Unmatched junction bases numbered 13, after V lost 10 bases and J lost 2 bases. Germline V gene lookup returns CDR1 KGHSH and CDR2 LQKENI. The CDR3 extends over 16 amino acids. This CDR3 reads CANAHGGTGAYNEQFF. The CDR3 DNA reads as TGTGCCAACGCTCACGGTGGGACAGGAGCCTACAATGAGCAGTTCTTC.

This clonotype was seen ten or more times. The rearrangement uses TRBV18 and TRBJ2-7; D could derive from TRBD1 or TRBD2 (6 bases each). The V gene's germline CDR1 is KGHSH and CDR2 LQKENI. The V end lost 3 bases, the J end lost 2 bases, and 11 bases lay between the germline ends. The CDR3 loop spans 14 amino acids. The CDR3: CASSPAGGPYEQYF. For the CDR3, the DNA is TGTGCCAGCTCACCCGCCGGGGGCCCCTACGAGCAGTACTTC.

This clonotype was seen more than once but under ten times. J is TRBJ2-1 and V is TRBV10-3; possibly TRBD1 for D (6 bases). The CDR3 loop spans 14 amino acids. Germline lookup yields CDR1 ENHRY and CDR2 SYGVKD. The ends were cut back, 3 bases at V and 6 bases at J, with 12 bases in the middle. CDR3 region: CAISDRGVGNEQFF. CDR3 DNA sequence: TGTGCCATCAGTGACAGGGGTGTAGGCAATGAGCAGTTCTTC.

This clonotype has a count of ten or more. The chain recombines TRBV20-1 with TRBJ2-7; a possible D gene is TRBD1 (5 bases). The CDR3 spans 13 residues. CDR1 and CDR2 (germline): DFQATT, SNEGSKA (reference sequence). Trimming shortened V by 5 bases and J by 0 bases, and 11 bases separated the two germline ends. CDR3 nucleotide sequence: TGCAGTGCTTCGGACATTAACTCCTACGAGCAGTACTTC. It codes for CSASDINSYEQYF.

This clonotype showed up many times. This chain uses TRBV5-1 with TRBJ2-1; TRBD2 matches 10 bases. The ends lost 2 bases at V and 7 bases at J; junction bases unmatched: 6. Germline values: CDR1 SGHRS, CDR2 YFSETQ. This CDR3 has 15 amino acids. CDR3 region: CASSLAGGPVNEQFF. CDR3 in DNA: TGCGCCAGCAGCTTAGCGGGAGGGCCTGTTAATGAGCAGTTCTTC.

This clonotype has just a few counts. CDR3 region: CASSSGWFMNEQFF. Here the CDR3 DNA reads TGTGCCAGCAGCTCCGGATGGTTTATGAATGAGCAGTTCTTC. The rearrangement uses TRBV27 and TRBJ2-1; no firm D call. Trimming stripped 6 bases from V and 7 bases from J, with 16 bases between. CDR1 and CDR2 (germline): MNHEY, SMNVEV (reference sequence). This CDR3 region has 14 residues.

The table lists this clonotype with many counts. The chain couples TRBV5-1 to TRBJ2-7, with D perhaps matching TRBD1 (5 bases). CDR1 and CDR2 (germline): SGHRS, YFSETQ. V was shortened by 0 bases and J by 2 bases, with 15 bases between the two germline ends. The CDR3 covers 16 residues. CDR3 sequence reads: CASSLERGNVAYEQYF. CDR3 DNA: TGCGCCAGCAGCTTGGAAAGGGGCAACGTCGCCTACGAGCAGTACTTC.

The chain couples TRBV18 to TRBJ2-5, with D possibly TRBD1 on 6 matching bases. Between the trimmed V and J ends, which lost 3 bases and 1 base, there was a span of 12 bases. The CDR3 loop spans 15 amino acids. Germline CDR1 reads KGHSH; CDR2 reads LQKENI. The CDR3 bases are TGTGCCAGCTCACCTCCCGGACAGATCCAAGAGACCCAGTACTTC. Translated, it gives CASSPPGQIQETQYF.